The rows below give T cell receptor beta chains drawn from one sample of a study of cytomegalovirus exposure and HLA in healthy donors. Measured with immunoSEQ multiplex PCR; TCRdb has only the in-frame clones, and not every one. The sample carries about 130,000 clones, around 80% recorded once. The sequenced material came from PBMCs. These receptors all come from a female donor in good health and CMV-seronegative. Both conserved end residues are part of each CDR3. Fields, in order: clone size, J gene, D gene, V gene, CDR3 protein, CDR3 DNA. D genes are given only for firm matches. The size field is filled for only some rows; it gives once, few, many or a size class.

clone size: .; J gene: TRBJ1-3; D gene: TRBD1; V gene: TRBV4-2; CDR3 protein: CASSQGQRNTIYF; CDR3 DNA: TGTGCCAGCAGCCAGGGACAGAGAAACACCATATATTTT
clone size: .; J gene: TRBJ2-1; D gene: TRBD2; V gene: TRBV6-5; CDR3 protein: CASRLSGSENEQFF; CDR3 DNA: TGTGCCAGCAGATTGAGCGGGAGTGAGAATGAGCAGTTCTTC
clone size: .; J gene: TRBJ2-7; D gene: .; V gene: TRBV21-1; CDR3 protein: CASEDREISYEQYF; CDR3 DNA: TGTGCCAGCGAGGACAGGGAGATTTCCTACGAGCAGTACTTC
clone size: few; J gene: TRBJ2-2; D gene: .; V gene: TRBV5-8; CDR3 protein: CASRTLNTGELFF; CDR3 DNA: TGTGCCAGTCGGACTCTGAACACCGGGGAGCTGTTTTTT
clone size: .; J gene: TRBJ2-7; D gene: TRBD1; V gene: TRBV6-1; CDR3 protein: CATSAQGFNYEQYF; CDR3 DNA: TGTGCCACTTCCGCACAGGGGTTCAACTACGAGCAGTACTTC
clone size: .; J gene: TRBJ1-2; D gene: TRBD1; V gene: TRBV5-8; CDR3 protein: CASSPRGQNYGYTF; CDR3 DNA: TGTGCCAGCAGCCCGAGGGGACAGAACTATGGCTACACCTTC
clone size: .; J gene: TRBJ2-7; D gene: TRBD1; V gene: TRBV19; CDR3 protein: CASSIGTGETYEQYF; CDR3 DNA: TGTGCCAGTAGTATAGGGACAGGAGAAACCTACGAGCAGTACTTC
clone size: .; J gene: TRBJ2-5; D gene: .; V gene: TRBV5-1; CDR3 protein: CASSLGPGTQETQYF; CDR3 DNA: TGCGCCAGCAGCTTGGGACCCGGGACTCAAGAGACCCAGTACTTC
clone size: .; J gene: TRBJ2-7; D gene: .; V gene: TRBV19; CDR3 protein: CASRQGMYEQYF; CDR3 DNA: TGTGCCAGTAGGCAGGGGATGTACGAGCAGTACTTC
clone size: .; J gene: TRBJ2-4; D gene: .; V gene: TRBV19; CDR3 protein: CASSIPGGLIQYF; CDR3 DNA: TGTGCCAGTAGTATCCCGGGGGGCCTCATTCAGTACTTC
clone size: .; J gene: TRBJ2-1; D gene: .; V gene: TRBV11-2; CDR3 protein: CASSLALTTSYNEQFF; CDR3 DNA: TGTGCCAGCAGCTTGGCTTTGACGACTTCCTACAATGAGCAGTTCTTC
clone size: .; J gene: TRBJ2-3; D gene: TRBD2; V gene: TRBV4-1; CDR3 protein: CASSLLLASGGGDTQYF; CDR3 DNA: TGCGCCAGCAGCTTACTCTTAGCGAGCGGGGGGGGAGATACGCAGTATTTT
clone size: once; J gene: TRBJ1-5; D gene: TRBD1; V gene: TRBV5-5; CDR3 protein: CASSLAGTVQPQHF; CDR3 DNA: TGTGCCAGCAGCTTGGCGGGGACAGTTCAGCCCCAGCATTTT
clone size: .; J gene: TRBJ2-2; D gene: TRBD2; V gene: TRBV5-5; CDR3 protein: CASSLVLAGGGELFF; CDR3 DNA: TGTGCCAGCAGCTTGGTTCTAGCGGGAGGTGGGGAGCTGTTTTTT
clone size: .; J gene: TRBJ1-3; D gene: .; V gene: TRBV7-2; CDR3 protein: CASSLGAARPDF; CDR3 DNA: TGTGCCAGCAGCTTAGGAGCGGCCAGGCCTGATTTT
clone size: .; J gene: TRBJ1-1; D gene: .; V gene: TRBV4-1; CDR3 protein: CASSAGPGTEAFF; CDR3 DNA: TGCGCCAGCAGCGCAGGGCCGGGCACTGAAGCTTTCTTT
clone size: .; J gene: TRBJ2-7; D gene: .; V gene: TRBV6-1; CDR3 protein: CASSPRQGAYEQYF; CDR3 DNA: TGTGCCAGCAGTCCTCGCCAGGGTGCCTACGAGCAGTACTTC
clone size: .; J gene: TRBJ1-4; D gene: TRBD1; V gene: TRBV5-8; CDR3 protein: CASSPGTGARNEKLFF; CDR3 DNA: TGTGCCAGCAGCCCAGGGACAGGCGCGCGAAATGAAAAACTGTTTTTT
clone size: .; J gene: TRBJ2-3; D gene: TRBD2; V gene: TRBV7-3; CDR3 protein: CASSPSGSTDTQYF; CDR3 DNA: TGTGCCAGCAGCCCTAGCGGGAGTACAGATACGCAGTATTTT
clone size: .; J gene: TRBJ2-7; D gene: TRBD1; V gene: TRBV7-2; CDR3 protein: CASSPAYRGDQGEQYF; CDR3 DNA: TGTGCCAGCAGCCCAGCTTACAGGGGGGATCAGGGCGAGCAGTACTTC
clone size: .; J gene: TRBJ2-2; D gene: TRBD1; V gene: TRBV6-1; CDR3 protein: CASSRGPGTGELFF; CDR3 DNA: TGTGCCAGCAGCAGGGGGCCGGGTACCGGGGAGCTGTTTTTT
clone size: .; J gene: TRBJ1-1; D gene: .; V gene: TRBV19; CDR3 protein: CASSQKAGATEAFF; CDR3 DNA: TGTGCCAGTAGTCAAAAGGCGGGGGCCACTGAAGCTTTCTTT
clone size: few; J gene: TRBJ1-5; D gene: .; V gene: TRBV27; CDR3 protein: CASSLRGQPQHF; CDR3 DNA: TGTGCCAGCAGTTTACGAGGTCAGCCCCAGCATTTT
clone size: .; J gene: TRBJ2-7; D gene: .; V gene: TRBV7-5; CDR3 protein: CARTLTRTGVGSYEQYF; CDR3 DNA: TGTGCCAGAACCCTGACCAGGACAGGGGTGGGCTCCTACGAGCAGTACTTC
clone size: .; J gene: TRBJ2-5; D gene: .; V gene: TRBV11-2; CDR3 protein: CASSRRGGQETQYF; CDR3 DNA: TGTGCCAGCAGCCGGAGGGGGGGCCAGGAGACCCAGTACTTC